The 18 T cell receptor beta chains below all came from one sample that was sequenced in a study of blood T cells in healthy people across ages. A second PCR of roughly 7 to 11 cycles used a sample-barcoded 5' primer and a J-beta primer mix. TCRdb reanalysed the 5' RACE reads using MiXCR and keeps one entry per CDR3 protein. The sample lists around 500,000 distinct CDR3 sequences, around half occurring once. What was sequenced was blood. These TCRs come from a man of 80 years or more in good health.

V is TRBV27 and J is TRBJ2-3; D remains unclear. V lost 6 bases and J 10 bases, leaving 14 bases between the germline ends. Per germline, CDR1 MNHEY and CDR2 SMNVEV (reference sequence). There are 12 residues in the CDR3. This CDR3 is CASSRDHRAQYF. For the CDR3, the DNA is TGTGCCAGCAGCCGCGACCACCGGGCGCAGTATTTT.

This clonotype has a count of ten or more. This chain joins TRBV6-6 and TRBJ2-5; D possibly corresponds to TRBD2 (6 bases). Trimming took off 0 bases at V and 4 bases at J, with 12 bases between the two ends. The CDR3 is 15 amino acids. The germline V gene has CDR1 MNHNY and CDR2 SVGAGI (reference sequence). CDR3 sequence: CASSYSPRRGETQYF. The CDR3, as DNA: TGTGCCAGCAGTTACTCCCCACGGAGGGGAGAGACCCAGTACTTC.

A few counts support this clonotype. The chain is built from TRBV7-2 and TRBJ1-6, with 12 bases that match TRBD1. The germline CDR1 and CDR2 sequences are SGHTA and FQGNSA. The CDR3 sequence is 18 residues long. The ends lost 1 base at V and 10 bases at J; junction bases unmatched: 11. CDR3 nucleotides: TGTGCCAGCAGCTTAGGGCCGGGACAGGGGGCCCCGGGGTCACCCCTCCACTTT. Encoded protein: CASSLGPGQGAPGSPLHF.

This chain joins TRBV7-3 and TRBJ2-3; 9 nucleotides match TRBD1. The CDR3 is made up of 14 amino acids. CDR1 is SGHTA, CDR2 FQGTGA, per germline. J lost 4 bases, V lost 4 bases, and 3 bases had no gene match. CDR3 bases: TGTGCCAGCAGCTGGCGACAGGGGGCAGATACGCAGTATTTT. Residues: CASSWRQGADTQYF.

The genes are TRBV6-2 or TRBV6-3 and TRBJ2-5; the match to TRBD2 covers 9 bases. The CDR3 contains 16 residues. The trim removed 2 bases at V and 11 bases at J, leaving 15 bases unmatched. Germline V CDR1 and CDR2: MNHEY, SVGEGT. The CDR3: CASSYHVRSGRNTQYF. DNA for the CDR3: TGTGCCAGCAGTTACCACGTTCGGAGCGGGAGGAACACGCAGTACTTC.

The CDR3 here is CASSQRAQELAKNIQYF. DNA of the CDR3: TGTGCCAGCAGCCAGCGGGCCCAAGAACTAGCCAAAAACATTCAGTACTTC. This sequence joins TRBV7-2 and TRBJ2-4; a possible D gene is TRBD2 (6 bases). Germline V gene data show CDR1 as SGHTA and CDR2 as FQGNSA. The CDR3 is made up of 17 amino acids. The ends were cut back, 5 bases at V and 0 bases at J, with 17 bases in the middle.

In this sample, this clonotype turned up a few times. The rearrangement links TRBV7-9 to TRBJ2-3; no definite D call. This CDR3 region has 14 residues. The germline CDR1 and CDR2 sequences are SEHNR and FQNEAQ (reference sequence). Trimming took 6 bases from V and 1 from J, leaving 11 bases between them. The CDR3 spells CASSADVGTDTQYF. The CDR3, as DNA: TGTGCCAGCAGTGCCGATGTTGGCACAGATACGCAGTATTTT.

The chain has TRBV5-1 and TRBJ2-7; D is uncertain. V gave up 0 bases and J gave up 2 bases, with 18 bases separating them. Looked up from germline, CDR1 is SGHRS and CDR2 is YFSETQ. The CDR3 has 17 residues. The CDR3 is CASSLVTTEIEPYEQYF. The CDR3 DNA follows: TGCGCCAGCAGCTTGGTAACTACGGAGATAGAACCCTACGAGCAGTACTTC.

The chain has TRBV7-3 and TRBJ1-1; D gene unclear. Trimming stripped 0 bases from V and 5 bases from J, with 10 bases between. Germline CDR1 and CDR2: SGHTA and FQGTGA. The CDR3 length is 14 residues. The CDR3 DNA reads TGTGCCAGCAGCTTAACCCCTGGCACAACTGAAGCTTTCTTT. Translating gives CASSLTPGTTEAFF.

The CDR3 loop is CASSKGRVSYYEQYF. The CDR3 DNA follows: TGTGCCAGCAGCAAGGGGCGCGTAAGCTACTATGAGCAGTACTTC. J is TRBJ2-7 and V is TRBV6-5; D is possibly TRBD1 (5 bases). CDR1 is MNHEY, CDR2 SVGAGI, per germline. CDR3 length: 15 amino acids. V dropped 6 bases and J dropped 7 bases, with 22 bases sitting between them.

V usage is TRBV20-1 and J usage is TRBJ2-1; TRBD1 agrees at 8 bases. With 4 bases clipped from V and 8 bases from J, the junction kept 1 base outside the gene matches. Germline-derived CDR1 and CDR2 are DFQATT and SNEGSKA (reference sequence). The CDR3 consists of 11 residues. This CDR3 reads CSANRGDEQFF. In nucleotides, the CDR3 is TGCAGTGCTAACAGGGGGGATGAGCAGTTCTTC.

This clonotype was seen only a few times. CDR3 coding DNA: TGCAGTGCGCCGGGACAGTCCTACGAGCAGTACTTC. This codes for CSAPGQSYEQYF. The rearrangement uses TRBV20-1 and TRBJ2-7; 7 bases agree with TRBD1. J lost 1 base, V lost 6 bases, and 3 bases had no gene match. CDR1 DFQATT and CDR2 SNEGSKA come from the germline V gene (reference sequence). CDR3 length equals 12 residues.

This clonotype turned up a few times. The J gene is TRBJ2-1, the V gene TRBV4-3, with 11 bases matching TRBD2. The J call is doubtful: the DNA matches TRBJ2-7 better. This CDR3 is 16 amino acids long. The germline CDR1 and CDR2 sequences are LGHNA and YSLEER. The CDR3 bases are TGCGCCAGCAGCCATCGTAGCGGGAGGGACTACAATGAGCAGTACTTC. Translated: CASSHRSGRDYNEQYF.

This clonotype has a handful of counts. The CDR3 sequence is CASSQGTGGHSGANVLTF. The CDR3 DNA is TGTGCCAGCAGCCAGGGGACAGGAGGACACTCTGGGGCCAACGTCCTGACTTTC. V gene TRBV3-1 combines with J gene TRBJ2-6; 8 bases line up with TRBD1. This CDR3 is 18 amino acids long. The germline V gene has CDR1 LGHDT and CDR2 YNNKEL (reference sequence). V lost 3 bases, J lost 0 bases, and 7 bases stayed unmatched.

This clonotype has a handful of counts. The gene calls are TRBV7-9 and TRBJ2-3; 9 nucleotides match TRBD2. The germline V gene encodes CDR1 SEHNR and CDR2 FQNEAQ (reference sequence). There are 17 residues in the CDR3. With 5 bases clipped from V and 5 bases from J, the junction kept 14 bases outside the gene matches. The CDR3 DNA follows: TGTGCCAGCAGCCAACCTTCTGGCGGGAGGGCCGTAGATACGCAGTATTTT. This sequence encodes CASSQPSGGRAVDTQYF.

This clonotype appeared a few times. This chain connects TRBV2 to TRBJ1-2, with D unclear. Between the trimmed V and J ends, which lost 3 bases and 1 base, there was a span of 9 bases. The CDR3 is made up of 14 amino acids. Looked up from germline, CDR1 is SNHLY and CDR2 is FYNNEI. The CDR3 region is CASSEEQINYGYTF. The CDR3 coding sequence is TGTGCCAGCAGTGAGGAGCAGATTAACTATGGCTACACCTTC.

The chain uses TRBV20-1 and TRBJ2-4, with a weak D call TRBD1 (6 bases). The CDR3 loop spans 16 amino acids. CDR1 and CDR2 from the germline V gene are DFQATT and SNEGSKA (reference sequence). The V end lost 2 bases, the J end lost 0 bases, and 14 bases lay between the germline ends. CDR3 in amino acids: CSARTNRDLAKNIQYF. As DNA, the CDR3 is TGCAGTGCTAGAACCAACAGGGACCTAGCCAAAAACATTCAGTACTTC.

The genes are TRBV20-1 and TRBJ1-1; perhaps TRBD1 as D (5 bases). Germline lookup yields CDR1 DFQATT and CDR2 SNEGSKA (reference sequence). This CDR3 is 14 amino acids long. The V end lost 7 bases, the J end lost 0 bases, and 15 bases lay between the germline ends. The CDR3 region is CSVKQAILNTEAFF. DNA for the CDR3: TGCAGTGTTAAACAGGCGATCCTGAACACTGAAGCTTTCTTT.